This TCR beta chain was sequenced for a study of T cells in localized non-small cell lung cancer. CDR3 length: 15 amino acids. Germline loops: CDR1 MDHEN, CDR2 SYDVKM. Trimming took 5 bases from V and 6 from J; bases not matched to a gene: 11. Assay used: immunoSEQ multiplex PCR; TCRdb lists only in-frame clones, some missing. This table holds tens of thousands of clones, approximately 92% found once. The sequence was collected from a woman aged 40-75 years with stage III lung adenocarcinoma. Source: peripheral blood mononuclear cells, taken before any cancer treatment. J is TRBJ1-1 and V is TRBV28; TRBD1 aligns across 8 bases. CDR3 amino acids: CASSNRGRGYAEAFF. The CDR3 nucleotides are TGTGCCAGCAGTAACAGGGGGAGGGGGTACGCTGAAGCTTTCTTT.